A single sample is the source of the 21 T cell receptor beta chains below, sequenced in a study of blood T cell repertoires in COVID-19. The assay was immunoSEQ multiplex PCR, and TCRdb's table has in-frame clones only and misses some. The table includes approximately 150,000 clones, 65% to 85% detected once. The sequenced material came from peripheral blood. The receptors were sampled from a man aged 45-60 years with active or convalescent COVID-19.

A remark on this clone: A junction boundary mismatches the germline segment, possibly from a read error. The gene calls are TRBV7-7 and TRBJ2-3, with 13 positions matching TRBD2. Germline-derived CDR1 and CDR2 are SSHAT and FNYEAQ (reference sequence). The length of the CDR3 is 16 residues. CDR3 region: CASSLGLAGITDTQYF. The CDR3 nucleotides read TGTGCTAGCAGCTTGGGACTAGCGGGAATCACAGATACGCAGTATTTT.

This sequence joins TRBV6-4 and TRBJ1-2, with 9 nucleotides matching TRBD1. Germline lookup yields CDR1 MRHNA and CDR2 SNTAGT. The CDR3 is made up of 16 amino acids. Trimming removed 6 bases from V and 6 bases from J; junction bases left unmatched: 14. The CDR3 sequence is CASSGLYGTGYNGYTF. The CDR3 region has the DNA TGTGCCAGCAGCGGACTATACGGGACAGGGTATAATGGCTACACCTTC.

This clone was seen a handful of times. The chain links TRBV5-5 to TRBJ1-1; possibly TRBD1 for D (5 bases). Germline V gene data show CDR1 as SGHKS and CDR2 as YYEKEE (reference sequence). Trimming pared 0 bases from V and 5 bases from J, leaving 14 bases between. The CDR3 contains 15 residues. This chain's CDR3 is CASSLAAQGGTEAFF. The CDR3 bases are TGTGCCAGCAGCTTGGCCGCCCAGGGTGGTACTGAAGCTTTCTTT.

This sequence joins TRBV9 and TRBJ2-7; 11 bases fit TRBD2. CDR3 length equals 15 residues. The V segment lost 4 bases and the J segment 4 bases; nucleotides outside the gene matches: 7. CDR1 is SGDLS, CDR2 YYNGEE, per germline. CDR3 DNA sequence: TGTGCCAGCAGCCTGGGGACTAGCGGAGCATACGAGCAGTACTTC. Its translation is CASSLGTSGAYEQYF.

This clone has just a few counts. This chain uses TRBV27 with TRBJ2-1; D might be TRBD2 (6 bases). The CDR3 has 16 amino acids. Trimming left V 5 bases short and J 5 bases short, with 19 bases between. Germline CDR1 MNHEY, CDR2 SMNVEV (reference sequence). CDR3 protein: CASSPFPSVTNNEQFF. The CDR3 region has the DNA TGTGCCAGCAGTCCGTTCCCTAGCGTGACTAACAATGAGCAGTTCTTC.

The V call is TRBV10-3, the J call TRBJ2-2, with D perhaps TRBD1 (5 bases). This CDR3 spans 12 amino acids. Germline values: CDR1 ENHRY, CDR2 SYGVKD. Trimming took off 4 bases at V and 6 bases at J, with 6 bases between the two ends. The CDR3 region is CAISVGAGELFF. Here the CDR3 DNA reads TGTGCCATCAGTGTAGGGGCCGGGGAGCTGTTTTTT.

The V and J genes are TRBV19 and TRBJ2-5, with TRBD1 matching 11 bases. Germline CDR1 is LNHDA and CDR2 is SQIVND (reference sequence). CDR3 length: 16 residues. V trimming: 5 bases; J trimming: 2 bases; junction bases outside the gene matches: 7. The CDR3 nucleotides are TGTGCCAGTAGTTCCTGGACAGGGGGCTCACAAGAGACCCAGTACTTC. Amino acids: CASSSWTGGSQETQYF.

CDR3 region: CASSIETAGRDTQYF. Here the CDR3 DNA reads TGTGCCAGTAGTATAGAAACGGCGGGACGAGATACGCAGTATTTT. The chain combines TRBV19 with TRBJ2-3; possibly TRBD2 for D (6 bases). The CDR3 contains 15 residues. V lost 0 bases to trimming and J lost 5 bases, with 12 bases between them. Germline V lookup: CDR1 LNHDA, CDR2 SQIVND (reference sequence).

The rearrangement links TRBV6-4 to TRBJ1-1, with D uncertain. V shed 7 bases and J shed 0 bases, with 3 bases lying between them. Germline V gene sequence: CDR1 MRHNA, CDR2 SNTAGT. The CDR3 extends over 11 amino acids. The CDR3 DNA is TGTGCCAGCACCTTGAACACTGAAGCTTTCTTT. It codes for CASTLNTEAFF.

V is TRBV5-6 and J is TRBJ2-3; no clear D gene. Between the trimmed V and J ends, which lost 4 bases and 2 bases, there was a span of 11 bases. The germline V gene encodes CDR1 SGHDT and CDR2 YYEEEE. There are 14 residues in the CDR3. The CDR3 coding sequence is TGTGCCAGCAGCCCCGCAGTCCACACAGATACGCAGTATTTT. Its translation: CASSPAVHTDTQYF.

This rearrangement joins TRBV3-1 (or the pseudogene TRBV3-2) to TRBJ2-3; 8 bases line up with TRBD1. This CDR3 has 16 residues. V trimming: 1 base; J trimming: 6 bases; junction bases outside the gene matches: 9. Germline CDR1 reads LGHDT; CDR2 reads YNNKEL (reference sequence). In DNA form, the CDR3 reads TGTGCCAGCAGCCAAGGGGACAGGTACCGCTCGGATACGCAGTATTTT. This sequence encodes CASSQGDRYRSDTQYF.

This chain links TRBV5-1 with TRBJ2-7; 13 nucleotides agree with TRBD2. Per germline, CDR1 SGHRS and CDR2 YFSETQ. V shed 4 bases, J shed 0 bases, and the junction held 7 bases outside the gene matches. This CDR3 spans 17 amino acids. CDR3 DNA sequence: TGCGCCAGCAGCAACGGACTAGCGGGAGACAGCTCCTACGAGCAGTACTTC. Its translation: CASSNGLAGDSSYEQYF.

This clone was picked up many times. The rearrangement uses TRBV7-2 and TRBJ2-7, with D unresolved. V lost 5 bases, J lost 2 bases, and 13 bases lay in between. Germline CDR1 reads SGHTA; CDR2 reads FQGNSA. The CDR3 length is 14 residues. The CDR3 sequence: CASSRPQHPYEQYF. In nucleotides, the CDR3 is TGTGCCAGCAGCCGCCCGCAACACCCCTACGAGCAGTACTTC.

The rearrangement uses TRBV7-3 and TRBJ2-3; TRBD1 is a possible D gene (6 bases). Germline V gene sequence: CDR1 SGHTA, CDR2 FQGTGA. The CDR3 runs to 15 residues. Trimming left V 1 base short and J 3 bases short, with 11 bases between. CDR3 sequence: CASSLSQGRTDTQYF. As DNA, the CDR3 is TGTGCCAGCAGCTTAAGTCAGGGGAGAACAGATACGCAGTATTTT.

This sequence joins TRBV4-2 and TRBJ1-3, with unresolved D. The germline V gene has CDR1 LGHNA and CDR2 YNFKEQ. This CDR3 has 16 amino acids. The V and J ends lost 3 bases and 4 bases respectively, with 16 bases between them. CDR3 DNA sequence: TGTGCCAGCAGCCAGCTCGAGGGCCTGGGCGGAAACACCATATATTTT. Translated, it gives CASSQLEGLGGNTIYF.

This sequence joins TRBV29-1 and TRBJ1-1, with 7 bases matching TRBD1. Unmatched junction bases numbered 10, after V lost 5 bases and J lost 1 base. CDR1 and CDR2 (germline): SQVTM, ANQGSEA. This CDR3 is built from 15 residues. CDR3 coding DNA: TGCAGCGTTAGGGACAGCCGTCGGTCGAACACTGAAGCTTTCTTT. It translates to CSVRDSRRSNTEAFF. The whole variable domain, filled in from reference TRBV29-1 and TRBJ1-1, reads SAVISQKPSRDICQRGTSLTIQCQVDSQVTMMFWYRQQPGQSLTLIATANQGSEATYESGFVIDKFPISRPNLTFSTLTVSNMSPEDSSIYLCSVRDSRRSNTEAFFGQGTRLTVV.

The genes are TRBV6-5 and TRBJ1-1; D is unresolved. Germline V CDR1 and CDR2: MNHEY, SVGAGI. This CDR3 is 15 amino acids long. The germline V and J ends were trimmed by 8 bases and 1 base, with 17 bases remaining between them. CDR3 bases: TGTGCCAGCTGCTCGTCCGGGAGGAAGAACACTGAAGCTTTCTTT. As protein: CASCSSGRKNTEAFF.

The V and J genes are TRBV5-6 and TRBJ2-7; the D gene is possibly TRBD1 (6 bases). V lost 0 bases to trimming and J lost 3 bases, with 16 bases between them. Germline-derived CDR1 and CDR2 are SGHDT and YYEEEE. The CDR3 has 16 amino acids. CDR3: CASSLDTQGPNYEQYF. The CDR3 region has the DNA TGTGCCAGCAGCTTGGACACACAGGGACCAAACTACGAGCAGTACTTC.

The chain uses TRBV27 and TRBJ1-1, with TRBD1 as a possible D gene (5 bases). The CDR3 contains 13 residues. Germline values: CDR1 MNHEY, CDR2 SMNVEV (reference sequence). V lost 3 bases, J lost 6 bases, and 11 bases lay in between. CDR3: CASSFQAGPEAFF. CDR3 bases: TGTGCCAGCAGTTTCCAGGCAGGGCCTGAAGCTTTCTTT.

This rearrangement joins TRBV28 to TRBJ2-1; TRBD2 aligns across 10 bases. There are 16 residues in the CDR3. Looked up from germline, CDR1 is MDHEN and CDR2 is SYDVKM. V lost 6 bases to trimming and J lost 4 bases; unmatched junction nucleotides: 9. The CDR3 DNA reads as TGTGCCAGCAGCCCAAAAGGACTAGCGGAATACAATGAGCAGTTCTTC. Translation gives CASSPKGLAEYNEQFF.

V gene TRBV7-8 combines with J gene TRBJ2-3; 7 nucleotides match TRBD2. Trimming took 1 base from V and 4 from J; bases not matched to a gene: 5. Germline V gene sequence: CDR1 SGHVS, CDR2 FQNEAQ. The CDR3 contains 15 residues. The CDR3 DNA follows: TGTGCCAGCAGCTTAGTGGGAGGGCCGTCAGATACGCAGTATTTT. It yields the protein CASSLVGGPSDTQYF.